Listed below are T cell receptor beta chains from one sample, sequenced in a study of T cell responses to AZD1222 COVID-19 vaccine. Using immunoSEQ multiplex PCR, the repertoire was profiled, and TCRdb retains in-frame clones only, with some absent. The data hold just under 75,000 clones, with 60% to 85% observed a single time. The specimen comprised peripheral blood, sampled 28 days after the second AZD1222 dose. The receptors were gathered from an adult who received the AZD1222 COVID-19 vaccine. CDR3s include the opening cysteine and the closing phenylalanine or tryptophan. A D gene is named only where the DNA matches it firmly. Clone size is stated in some rows and not others, as once, few, many or a class when expanded.

>TRBJ2-7|.|TRBV4-3|.
TGCGCCAGCAGCCAAGAGCCTAGCACTCTATACGAGCAGTACTTC
CASSQEPSTLYEQYF
>TRBJ2-3|TRBD2|TRBV7-3|.
TGTGCCAGCAGCTTAACAGCGGGACGAGATACGCAGTATTTT
CASSLTAGRDTQYF
>TRBJ1-1|TRBD1|TRBV3-1/TRBV3-2|.
TGTGCCAGCAGCCAGGAGGACAGGCAAGCTTTCTTT
CASSQEDRQAFF
>TRBJ1-1|.|TRBV28|few
TGTGCCAGCAGCCTAGGTGGGACAATCGAAGCTTTCTTT
CASSLGGTIEAFF
>TRBJ1-2|.|TRBV28|.
TGTGCCAGCAGTTTCCCCGGGGTTGGGGGGGCGGACTATGGCTACACCTTC
CASSFPGVGGADYGYTF
>TRBJ1-2|.|TRBV19|.
TGTGCCAGTAGTATGTGGGCAGCGAACTATGGCTACACCTTC
CASSMWAANYGYTF
>TRBJ2-3|.|TRBV7-9|few
TGTGCCAGCAGCTCCCTGGTGGAGGATACGCAGTATTTT
CASSSLVEDTQYF
>TRBJ2-1|TRBD2|TRBV10-2|.
TGCGCCAGCAGTGACGTTGCTAGCGGGGGGGCTTCTTTCCATGAGCAGTTCTTC
CASSDVASGGASFHEQFF
>TRBJ2-1|.|TRBV9|.
TGTGCCAGCAGCGTTCCTTTAGCTCCCAGCGAGCAGTTCTTC
CASSVPLAPSEQFF
>TRBJ2-5|.|TRBV27|.
TGTGCCAGCAGTTCTCGGCAAGAGACCCAGTACTTC
CASSSRQETQYF
>TRBJ2-7|.|TRBV5-5|.
TGTGCCAGCAGCTCCGGACAGCAACAATACGAGCAGTACTTC
CASSSGQQQYEQYF
>TRBJ2-1|.|TRBV5-5|.
TGTGCCAGCAGCCCTTGGACAGACAATGAGCAGTTCTTC
CASSPWTDNEQFF
>TRBJ2-1|TRBD2|TRBV14|many
TGTGCCAGCAGCCAGTCCCCGGGAGGGTTTCAGTTCTTC
CASSQSPGGFQFF
>TRBJ1-2|TRBD1|TRBV7-2|.
TGTGCCAGCAGCTTGGGACAGATACTCTATGGCTACACCTTC
CASSLGQILYGYTF
>TRBJ2-2|TRBD1|TRBV7-2|.
TGTGCCAGCAGCTTACGCCAGGGGGACGGGGAGCTGTTTTTT
CASSLRQGDGELFF
>TRBJ2-2|.|TRBV7-2|once
TGTGCCAGCAGCTCCAATGCAGGAGGGAACACCGGGGAGCTGTTTTTT
CASSSNAGGNTGELFF
>TRBJ2-5|.|TRBV7-9|once
TGTGCTTCGCGTCAGGAGGGAGAGACCCAGTACTTC
CASRQEGETQYF
>TRBJ2-2|.|TRBV4-2|.
TGTGCCAGCAGCCTGTTGGGGGGATTTCCCGGGGAGCTGTTTTTT
CASSLLGGFPGELFF
>TRBJ2-2|.|TRBV19|.
TGTGCCAGTAGTATTCCCCGGGGAAACACCGGGGAGCTGTTTTTT
CASSIPRGNTGELFF
>TRBJ1-3|.|TRBV6-6|few
TGTGCCAGCAGTTACTCGGACGGAAACACCATATATTTT
CASSYSDGNTIYF
>TRBJ1-5|.|TRBV5-5|.
TGTGCCAGCAGCACTAGGCCAGATCAGCCCCAGCATTTT
CASSTRPDQPQHF
>TRBJ2-2|.|TRBV18|.
TGTGCCAGCTCACCTGAGGTCACCGGGGAGCTGTTTTTT
CASSPEVTGELFF
>TRBJ2-7|.|TRBV7-9|.
TGTGCCAGCAGCCCGCGGACAGATTCCTACGAGCAGTACTTC
CASSPRTDSYEQYF
>TRBJ2-5|TRBD2|TRBV7-3|.
TGTGCCAGCAGCTTAGGCTCACTAGCGGGTAGGGAGACCCAGTACTTC
CASSLGSLAGRETQYF
>TRBJ2-5|.|TRBV7-6|.
TGTGCCAGCAGCTTAGAGGCAGGGCAGGAGACCCAGTACTTC
CASSLEAGQETQYF
>TRBJ1-2|.|TRBV28|.
TGTGCCAGCAGTTTTGATCCCGGGGCCCCCAGGAATCTTGGCTACACCTTC
CASSFDPGAPRNLGYTF
>TRBJ2-7|TRBD1|TRBV10-3|.
TGTGCCATCAGCGGACAGGGACAGAATAGCTCCTACGAGCAGTACTTC
CAISGQGQNSSYEQYF
>TRBJ1-4|.|TRBV2|.
TGTGCCAGCAGTGACCGGGACGGCGATAATGAAAAACTGTTTTTT
CASSDRDGDNEKLFF
>TRBJ2-3|TRBD1|TRBV7-3|.
TGTGCCAGCAGCCCGGGACAGGGGATTACCAGCACAGATACGCAGTATTTT
CASSPGQGITSTDTQYF
>TRBJ2-7|TRBD1|TRBV5-1|.
TGCGCCAGCAGCTACCGACAGACCGGGACAGGTACCCACGAGCAGTACTTC
CASSYRQTGTGTHEQYF
>TRBJ2-7|TRBD1|TRBV5-1|.
TGCGCCAGCAGCTTGTACAGGGGGCCATCAGAGCAGTACTTC
CASSLYRGPSEQYF
>TRBJ1-5|.|TRBV3-1/TRBV3-2|.
TGTGCCAGCAGCCACGGGACACACCTCAATCAGCCCCAGCATTTT
CASSHGTHLNQPQHF
>TRBJ1-1|.|TRBV6-6|.
TGTGCCAGCAGTTACTCCCCGATGACTGAAGCTTTCTTT
CASSYSPMTEAFF
>TRBJ1-2|.|TRBV6-5|once
TGTGCCAGCAGTTACTCCTGGGGGGAGGCCTATGGCTACACCTTC
CASSYSWGEAYGYTF
>TRBJ1-1|.|TRBV19|.
TGTGCCAGTAGTCCCCCCCAAGACCTTCCGAACACTGAAGCTTTCTTT
CASSPPQDLPNTEAFF
>TRBJ2-7|.|TRBV7-8|.
TGTGCCAGCAGCCCGGGGACGGGATGGACCTCCTACGAGCAGTACTTC
CASSPGTGWTSYEQYF
>TRBJ1-3|.|TRBV6-5|.
TGTGCCAGCAGTCCCTCAGGTGGGACGGGAAACACCATATATTTT
CASSPSGGTGNTIYF
>TRBJ2-7|TRBD2|TRBV28|many
TGTGCCAGCAGTAAAGGGACTAGCGGTTCCTACGAGCAGTACTTC
CASSKGTSGSYEQYF
>TRBJ1-2|.|TRBV12-3/TRBV12-4|once
TGTGCCAGCAGTTTCGGGCAGATCGGGGGCTACACCTTC
CASSFGQIGGYTF
>TRBJ2-2|.|TRBV7-9|.
TGTGCCAGCAGCTTTAAGGCCGGGGAGCTGTTTTTT
CASSFKAGELFF
>TRBJ2-3|.|TRBV15|once
TGTGCCACCAGCAGAGAAGGGGGGACTGGAGATACGCAGTATTTT
CATSREGGTGDTQYF
>TRBJ1-1|.|TRBV29-1|.
TGCAGCGTTGTTGTGCTGACTAATGAAGCTTTCTTT
CSVVVLTNEAFF
>TRBJ2-1|.|TRBV6-2/TRBV6-3|.
TGTGCCAGCAGTTCGACTCCGACTGATGAGCAGTTCTTC
CASSSTPTDEQFF
>TRBJ1-2|TRBD1|TRBV27|few
TGTGCCAGCAACCTCCGGGACAGGGTTAGAAATGGCTACACCTTC
CASNLRDRVRNGYTF
>TRBJ2-7|.|TRBV24-1|.
TGTGCCACCAGTGATGCAGGAGGCAGGCAGCAGTACTTC
CATSDAGGRQQYF
>TRBJ2-5|.|TRBV14|.
TGTGCCAGCAGCCCCCCGTCGGACTTC
CASSPPSDF
>TRBJ1-2|.|TRBV7-2|.
TGTGCCAGCAGCTTAATTTTGGCAGACTATGGCTACACCTTC
CASSLILADYGYTF
>TRBJ2-2|.|TRBV11-3|.
TGTGCCAGCAGCCCGGGGACGGTGAACACCGGGGAGCTGTTTTTT
CASSPGTVNTGELFF
>TRBJ1-3|.|TRBV28|once
TGTGCCAGCACCCTTGGACAGCCTGGAAACACCATATATTTT
CASTLGQPGNTIYF
>TRBJ2-1|TRBD1|TRBV19|.
TGTGCCAGTAGTGCAACCGGGACAGCCTACAATGAGCAGTTCTTC
CASSATGTAYNEQFF
>TRBJ2-6|TRBD1|TRBV5-1|once
TGCGCCAGCAGCGGACAGGCTCACTCTGGGGCCAACGTCCTGACTTTC
CASSGQAHSGANVLTF
>TRBJ2-3|TRBD1|TRBV7-8|.
TGTGCCAGCAGCGCGCCGGGACAGGGTACAGATACGCAGTATTTT
CASSAPGQGTDTQYF
>TRBJ1-2|.|TRBV11-2|.
TGTGCCAGCAGCTTCGGGATAGAGTATGGCTACACCTTC
CASSFGIEYGYTF
>TRBJ2-2|TRBD1|TRBV5-1|once
TGCGCCAGCAGCCGAAAGGGACAGACCGAGGCCGGGGAGCTGTTTTTT
CASSRKGQTEAGELFF